This T cell receptor beta chain was captured in a study of human T cells and chemical hapten exposure. Across the study: Patients having alopecia areata, totalis or universalis were mostly female.

The time point denotes: patch test 2, 6 weeks after DPC sensitization. Documented treatment: therapeutic diphenylcyclopropenone sensitization with weekly scalp DPC. Alopecia patients deemed DPC-suitable, aged 18 to 70, excluding pregnancy. TCRdb used MiXCR to reprocess the RACE reads, holding one entry per CDR3 protein. The table records tens of thousands of distinct CDR3 sequences, about 10% of them present only once. This clonotype came up a few times. The receptor comes from a man between 35 and 55 years old with alopecia areata. Some clones in this sample may be carry-over from other donors' samples. The input for sequencing was whole blood, taken in connection with sensitization to the hapten diphenylcyclopropenone (DPC).

The CDR3 coding sequence is TGCAGCGTGGCAGCGGGACAAAACATTCAGTACTTC. Translated, it gives CSVAAGQNIQYF. The chain uses TRBV29-1 and TRBJ2-4; 7 bases match TRBD2. The CDR3 runs 12 residues. In germline, CDR1 is SQVTM, CDR2 ANQGSEA. J gave up 5 bases and V 6 bases, and 4 bases lay outside the gene matches.